Each of the 6 T cell receptor beta chains below was sequenced from the same sample in a study of CD8+ T cells in alopecia areata. The treatment: oral pan-JAK inhibitor, 5-10 mg twice daily. Peripheral blood samples and lesional scalp punch biopsies were obtained from alopecia areata patients. Sequencing used cDNA as its template, made by extracting RNA and reverse transcribing it. TCRdb's copy holds only in-frame clones and misses some; the assay was immunoSEQ multiplex PCR. The sample yields around 19,000 clones, 50% to 60% seen once. Material: skin, obtained at week 4, from a patient treated with tofacitinib. The receptor set was obtained from a human donor with alopecia areata.

The J gene is TRBJ2-2, the V gene TRBV9, with D hard to call. The ends were cut back, 0 bases at V and 3 bases at J, with 6 bases in the middle. Germline loops: CDR1 SGDLS, CDR2 YYNGEE. The CDR3 is 14 residues long. CDR3 coding DNA: TGTGCCAGCAGCGTAGGCCAGCACACCGGGGAGCTGTTTTTT. Encoded protein: CASSVGQHTGELFF.

This chain links TRBV28 with TRBJ2-5; 7 positions agree with TRBD2. Germline V gene data show CDR1 as MDHEN and CDR2 as SYDVKM. This CDR3 has 13 amino acids. V trimming: 2 bases; J trimming: 7 bases; junction bases outside the gene matches: 4. In DNA, the CDR3 is TGTGCCAGCAGTTTAGCGGGGGATTTGACCCAGTACTTC. Translating gives CASSLAGDLTQYF.

The V gene is TRBV7-9, the J gene TRBJ1-1; D call uncertain. The CDR3 contains 11 residues. V dropped 2 bases and J dropped 6 bases, with 4 bases sitting between them. Per germline, CDR1 SEHNR and CDR2 FQNEAQ (reference sequence). The CDR3 DNA follows: TGTGCCAGCAGCTTAAGGGCTGAAGCTTTCTTT. Encoded protein: CASSLRAEAFF.

The V gene is TRBV19, the J gene TRBJ2-3, with 12 bases aligning to TRBD2. V shed 5 bases and J 5 bases; nucleotides not matched to a gene: 5. The germline V gene has CDR1 LNHDA and CDR2 SQIVND (reference sequence). This CDR3 region has 15 residues. Here the CDR3 reads CASSLAGGRRDTQYF. The CDR3 DNA reads as TGTGCCAGTAGTCTAGCGGGGGGGCGTAGAGATACGCAGTATTTT.

This clone was seen a few times. The V call is TRBV30, the J call TRBJ2-1; TRBD1 matches 9 bases. After removal of 2 bases from V and 12 bases from J, the junction contained 5 bases not matched to a gene. Germline V gives CDR1 GTSNPN, CDR2 SVGIG (reference sequence). The CDR3 totals 12 residues. The CDR3 protein is CAWSYTGGGQFF. The CDR3 nucleotides read TGTGCCTGGAGTTATACAGGGGGCGGGCAGTTCTTC. Based on the CDR3 plus reference TRBV30 and TRBJ2-1, the full variable domain is SQTIHQWPATLVQPVGSPLSLECTVEGTSNPNLYWYRQAAGRGLQLLFYSVGIGQISSEVPQNLSASRPQDRQFILSSKKLLLSDSGFYLCAWSYTGGGQFFGPGTRLTVL.

The V and J genes are TRBV30 and TRBJ1-4; tentatively, D is TRBD1 (6 bases). The V end was cut by 6 bases, the J end by 4 bases, with 12 bases between. This CDR3 contains 13 residues. CDR1 and CDR2 (germline): GTSNPN, SVGIG (reference sequence). CDR3 residues: CACNRGGNEKLFF. The CDR3 DNA reads as TGTGCCTGCAATAGGGGGGGTAATGAAAAACTGTTTTTT. The full variable domain, rest sourced from reference TRBV30 and TRBJ1-4, is SQTIHQWPATLVQPVGSPLSLECTVEGTSNPNLYWYRQAAGRGLQLLFYSVGIGQISSEVPQNLSASRPQDRQFILSSKKLLLSDSGFYLCACNRGGNEKLFFGSGTQLSVL.